Below, 17 T cell receptor beta chains from the same sample are listed, as sequenced in a study of blood T cell repertoires in COVID-19. The data were produced by immunoSEQ multiplex PCR, yet TCRdb's version contains in-frame clones alone and is incomplete. The table has some 140,000 clones, roughly 84% seen once; the top ten hold 0.63%. Sequencing used peripheral blood. The origin of the receptors is a man aged 55 to 70 with COVID-19, enrolled during active disease.

This clone came up once. The V call is TRBV6-5, the J call TRBJ1-1; no firm D call. The CDR3 extends over 13 amino acids. V lost 7 bases and J lost 1, with 10 bases in between. Germline V gene lookup returns CDR1 MNHEY and CDR2 SVGAGI. The CDR3 reads CASIREGNTEAFF. The DNA of the CDR3 is TGTGCCAGCATACGTGAGGGGAACACTGAAGCTTTCTTT.

There are a few counts of this clone. The chain uses TRBV4-3 and TRBJ1-1, with 10 bases fitting TRBD1. Germline loops: CDR1 LGHNA, CDR2 YSLEER. CDR3 length equals 15 residues. With 3 bases clipped from V and 5 bases from J, the junction kept 6 bases outside the gene matches. The CDR3 DNA reads as TGCGCCAGCAGCCAGGACGGGACAGGGGAAACTGAAGCTTTCTTT. It is translated as CASSQDGTGETEAFF.

The rearrangement links TRBV19 to TRBJ2-3; the match to TRBD2 covers 9 bases. V shed 4 bases and J 3 bases; nucleotides not matched to a gene: 8. The germline CDR1 and CDR2 sequences are LNHDA and SQIVND (reference sequence). The CDR3 totals 16 residues. The CDR3: CASSTNSGSLTDTQYF. CDR3 nucleotide sequence: TGTGCCAGTAGTACCAATAGCGGGAGTTTGACAGATACGCAGTATTTT.

This chain joins TRBV9 and TRBJ2-5, with a possible D match to TRBD2 (5 bases). The CDR3 contains 13 residues. Germline assignment: CDR1 SGDLS and CDR2 YYNGEE. Between the trimmed V and J ends, which lost 2 bases and 4 bases, there was a span of 9 bases. CDR3 DNA sequence: TGTGCCAGCAGCGTCGAGGGCGGAGAGACCCAGTACTTC. Its protein product is CASSVEGGETQYF.

This clone has just one count. The rearrangement joins TRBV10-3 to TRBJ1-2; the D gene is possibly TRBD1 (5 bases). The V and J ends lost 7 bases and 5 bases respectively, with 17 bases between them. This CDR3 has 14 residues. Germline values: CDR1 ENHRY, CDR2 SYGVKD. DNA of the CDR3: TGTGCCATCATGGACCCGACAGCTCCTTATGGCTACACCTTC. As protein: CAIMDPTAPYGYTF.

The chain recombines TRBV28 with TRBJ2-6; TRBD1 matches at 8 bases. The length of the CDR3 is 16 residues. Germline lookup yields CDR1 MDHEN and CDR2 SYDVKM. The V segment lost 6 bases and the J segment 0 bases; nucleotides outside the gene matches: 4. CDR3: CASRAGQGSGANVLTF. The CDR3 nucleotides read TGTGCCAGCAGGGCCGGACAGGGCTCTGGGGCCAACGTCCTGACTTTC.

The gene calls are TRBV11-3 and TRBJ2-2; a possible D gene is TRBD2 (6 bases). Germline V gives CDR1 SGHNT, CDR2 YENEEA. The CDR3 runs to 20 residues. V lost 2 bases and J 6 bases, leaving 28 bases between the germline ends. The CDR3 DNA reads as TGTGCCAGCAGCTTAATCTCTACGGGAGTGCTTCGTTACGACGCCGGGGAGCTGTTTTTT. This codes for CASSLISTGVLRYDAGELFF.

The chain carries TRBV11-2 and TRBJ1-1, with 8 bases lining up with TRBD1. Germline CDR1 and CDR2: SGHAT and FQNNGV. Trimming cost V 7 bases and J 2 bases; bases outside gene matches: 6. The CDR3 has 14 residues. The CDR3 sequence is CASTMDRVNTEAFF. CDR3 in DNA: TGTGCCAGCACCATGGACAGGGTAAACACTGAAGCTTTCTTT.

This sequence joins TRBV3-1 (or the pseudogene TRBV3-2) and TRBJ2-1; no clear D gene. V was clipped by 4 bases and J by 3 bases, with 4 bases between them. The CDR3 spans 12 residues. Per germline, CDR1 LGHDT and CDR2 YNNKEL (reference sequence). The CDR3 here is CASSRDYNEQFF. The CDR3 DNA is TGTGCCAGCAGCCGCGACTACAATGAGCAGTTCTTC.

The V call is TRBV9, the J call TRBJ2-3; the D is unclear. V was clipped by 4 bases and J by 0 bases, with 9 bases between them. The V gene's germline CDR1 is SGDLS and CDR2 YYNGEE. The CDR3 contains 14 residues. CDR3 bases: TGTGCCAGCAGCCCACAATACAGCACAGATACGCAGTATTTT. As protein: CASSPQYSTDTQYF.

This clone was seen a few times. The chain is built from TRBV9 and TRBJ1-1; no firm D call. The CDR3 has 15 amino acids. Trimming cost V 0 bases and J 5 bases, with 14 bases left between them. Per germline, CDR1 SGDLS and CDR2 YYNGEE. CDR3 amino acids: CASSVASIPGTEAFF. In nucleotides, the CDR3 is TGTGCCAGCAGCGTAGCTTCCATTCCGGGTACTGAAGCTTTCTTT.

The chain couples TRBV5-4 to TRBJ2-3; 11 bases match TRBD2. CDR3 length: 17 residues. Germline values: CDR1 SGHNT, CDR2 YYREEE (reference sequence). Trimming took 1 base from V and 1 from J; bases not matched to a gene: 5. CDR3 sequence reads: CASSLLVTSGGTDTQYF. The CDR3 nucleotides are TGTGCCAGCAGCTTGTTGGTGACTAGCGGGGGCACAGATACGCAGTATTTT.

The genes are TRBV7-2 and TRBJ1-1; 12 bases fit TRBD1. The CDR3 is made up of 18 amino acids. CDR1 is SGHTA and CDR2 is FQGNSA in the germline V gene. Trimming removed 1 base from V and 1 base from J; junction bases left unmatched: 7. The CDR3 spells CASSLGDRGRGSNTEAFF. CDR3 DNA: TGTGCCAGCAGCTTAGGGGACAGGGGGCGAGGGTCGAACACTGAAGCTTTCTTT.

The chain has TRBV27 and TRBJ2-3; TRBD1 might be the D (6 bases). CDR1 is MNHEY, CDR2 SMNVEV, per germline (reference sequence). Trimming stripped 5 bases from V and 0 bases from J, with 15 bases between. The CDR3 spans 16 residues. The CDR3 nucleotides read TGTGCCAGCAGTCGGACCGGGACAATTAGCACAGATACGCAGTATTTT. Encoded protein: CASSRTGTISTDTQYF.

The chain joins TRBV7-2 to TRBJ1-1, with 8 bases lining up with TRBD1. Germline values: CDR1 SGHTA, CDR2 FQGNSA. The CDR3 contains 14 residues. Trimming at V came to 6 bases and at J to 5 bases, leaving 8 bases not matched to a gene. CDR3 bases: TGTGCCAGCAGGTCTCAGGGGGCCATTACTGAAGCTTTCTTT. Encoded protein: CASRSQGAITEAFF.

This clone appeared once. This sequence joins TRBV19 and TRBJ1-4; TRBD1 is a possible D gene (6 bases). Germline values: CDR1 LNHDA, CDR2 SQIVND (reference sequence). V lost 6 bases to trimming and J lost 7 bases, with 18 bases between them. CDR3 length: 15 amino acids. The CDR3 coding sequence is TGTGCCAGTAGACCCCTGACAGGAGGTAGTGAAAAACTGTTTTTT. Translated, it gives CASRPLTGGSEKLFF.

This rearrangement joins TRBV5-1 to TRBJ1-2; TRBD1 agrees at 8 bases. Germline V gene sequence: CDR1 SGHRS, CDR2 YFSETQ. The CDR3 is 15 amino acids. V dropped 2 bases and J dropped 4; count of bases not matched to a gene: 7. CDR3 protein: CASSFTGGLGYGYTF. The DNA of the CDR3 is TGCGCCAGCAGCTTTACAGGGGGTCTTGGCTATGGCTACACCTTC.